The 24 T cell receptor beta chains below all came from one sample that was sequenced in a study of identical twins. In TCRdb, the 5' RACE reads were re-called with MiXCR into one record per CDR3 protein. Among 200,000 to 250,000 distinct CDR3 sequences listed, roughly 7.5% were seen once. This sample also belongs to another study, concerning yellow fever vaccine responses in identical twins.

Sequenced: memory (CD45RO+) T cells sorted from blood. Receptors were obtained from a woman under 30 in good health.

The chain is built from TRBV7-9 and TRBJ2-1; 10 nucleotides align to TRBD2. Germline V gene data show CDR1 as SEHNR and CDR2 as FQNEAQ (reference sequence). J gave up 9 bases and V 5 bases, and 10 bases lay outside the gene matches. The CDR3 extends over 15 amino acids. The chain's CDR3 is CASSPPSGGRSEQFF. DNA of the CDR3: TGTGCCAGCAGCCCCCCTAGCGGGGGCCGCAGTGAGCAGTTCTTC.

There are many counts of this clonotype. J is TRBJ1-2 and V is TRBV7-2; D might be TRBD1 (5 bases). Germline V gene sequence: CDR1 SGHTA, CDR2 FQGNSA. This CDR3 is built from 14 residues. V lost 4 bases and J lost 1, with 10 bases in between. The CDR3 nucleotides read TGTGCCAGCAGCTCCTTGGGGGATAACTATGGCTACACCTTC. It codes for CASSSLGDNYGYTF. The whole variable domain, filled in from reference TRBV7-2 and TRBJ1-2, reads GAGVSQSPSNKVTEKGKDVELRCDPISGHTALYWYRQSLGQGLEFLIYFQGNSAPDKSGLPSDRFSAERTGGSVSTLTIQRTQQEDSAVYLCASSSLGDNYGYTFGSGTRLTVV.

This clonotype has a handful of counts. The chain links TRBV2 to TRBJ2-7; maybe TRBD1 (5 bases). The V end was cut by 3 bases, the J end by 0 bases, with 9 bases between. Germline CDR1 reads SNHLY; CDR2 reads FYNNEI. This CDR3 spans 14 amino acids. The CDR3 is CASSDRTYSYEQYF. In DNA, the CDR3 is TGTGCCAGCAGTGACAGGACATACTCCTACGAGCAGTACTTC. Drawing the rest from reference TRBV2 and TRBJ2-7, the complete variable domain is EPEVTQTPSHQVTQMGQEVILRCVPISNHLYFYWYRQILGQKVEFLVSFYNNEISEKSEIFDDQFSVERPDGSNFTLKIRSTKLEDSAMYFCASSDRTYSYEQYFGPGTRLTVT.

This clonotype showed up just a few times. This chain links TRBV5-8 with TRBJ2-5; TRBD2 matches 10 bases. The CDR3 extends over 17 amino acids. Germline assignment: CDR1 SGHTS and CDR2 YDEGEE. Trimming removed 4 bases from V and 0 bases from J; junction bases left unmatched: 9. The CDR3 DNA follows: TGTGCCAGCAGCCCCCTGGGTAGCGGGAGGTACCAAGAGACCCAGTACTTC. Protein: CASSPLGSGRYQETQYF.

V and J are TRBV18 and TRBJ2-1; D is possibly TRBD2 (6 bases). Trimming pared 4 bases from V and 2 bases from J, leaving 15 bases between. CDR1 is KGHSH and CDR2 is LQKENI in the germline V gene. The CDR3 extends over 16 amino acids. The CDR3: CASSHASDITYNEQFF. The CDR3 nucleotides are TGTGCCAGCTCACACGCTAGCGACATCACCTACAATGAGCAGTTCTTC.

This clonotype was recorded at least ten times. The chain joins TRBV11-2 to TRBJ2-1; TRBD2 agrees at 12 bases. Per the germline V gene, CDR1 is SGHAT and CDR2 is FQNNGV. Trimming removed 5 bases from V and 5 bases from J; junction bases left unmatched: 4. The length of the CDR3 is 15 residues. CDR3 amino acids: CASSPGLAGHNEQFF. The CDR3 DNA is TGTGCCAGCAGCCCGGGACTAGCGGGCCACAATGAGCAGTTCTTC.

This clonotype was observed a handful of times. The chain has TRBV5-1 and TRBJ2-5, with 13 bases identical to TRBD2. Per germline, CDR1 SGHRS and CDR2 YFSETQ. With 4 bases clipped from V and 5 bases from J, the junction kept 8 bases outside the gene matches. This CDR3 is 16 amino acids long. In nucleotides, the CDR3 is TGCGCCAGCAGCACGGGACTAGCGGGACGTCGGGAGACCCAGTACTTC. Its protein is CASSTGLAGRRETQYF.

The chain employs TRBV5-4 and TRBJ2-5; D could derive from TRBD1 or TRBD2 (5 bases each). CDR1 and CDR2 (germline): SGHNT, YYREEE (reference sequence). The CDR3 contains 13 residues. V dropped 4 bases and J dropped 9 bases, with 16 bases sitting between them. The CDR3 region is CASSDRDLRAQYF. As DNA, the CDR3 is TGTGCCAGCAGCGACCGGGACCTACGGGCCCAGTACTTC.

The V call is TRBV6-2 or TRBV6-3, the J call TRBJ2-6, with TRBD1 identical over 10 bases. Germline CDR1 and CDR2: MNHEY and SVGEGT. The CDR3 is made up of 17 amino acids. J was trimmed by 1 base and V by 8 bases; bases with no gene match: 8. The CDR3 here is CASGAPGQGSGANVLTF. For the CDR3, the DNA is TGTGCCAGCGGGGCCCCGGGACAGGGGTCTGGGGCCAACGTCCTGACTTTC.

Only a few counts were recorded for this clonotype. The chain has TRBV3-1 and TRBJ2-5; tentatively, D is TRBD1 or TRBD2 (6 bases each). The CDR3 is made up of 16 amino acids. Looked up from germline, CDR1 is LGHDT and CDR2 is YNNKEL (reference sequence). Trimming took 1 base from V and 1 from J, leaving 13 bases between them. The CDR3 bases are TGTGCCAGCAGCCAAGCCGTAGGGGGGACCCAAGAGACCCAGTACTTC. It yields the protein CASSQAVGGTQETQYF.

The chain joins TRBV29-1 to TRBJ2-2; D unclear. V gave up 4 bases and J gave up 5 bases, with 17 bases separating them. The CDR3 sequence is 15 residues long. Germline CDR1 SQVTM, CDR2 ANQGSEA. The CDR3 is CSVGVGVSITGELFF. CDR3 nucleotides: TGCAGCGTTGGGGTTGGAGTATCAATTACCGGGGAGCTGTTTTTT.

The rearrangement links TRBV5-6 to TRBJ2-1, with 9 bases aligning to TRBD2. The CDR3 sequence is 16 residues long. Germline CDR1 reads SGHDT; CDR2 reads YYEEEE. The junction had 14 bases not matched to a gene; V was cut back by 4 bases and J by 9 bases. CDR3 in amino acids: CASSPGAGRGGREQFF. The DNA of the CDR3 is TGTGCCAGCAGCCCCGGCGCCGGGCGGGGGGGCCGTGAGCAGTTCTTC.

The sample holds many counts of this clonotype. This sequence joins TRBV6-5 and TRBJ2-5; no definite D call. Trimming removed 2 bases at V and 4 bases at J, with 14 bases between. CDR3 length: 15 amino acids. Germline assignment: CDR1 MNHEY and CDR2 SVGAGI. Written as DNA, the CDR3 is TGTGCCAGCAGTTACGTCCCGGTGTTGGGAGAGACCCAGTACTTC. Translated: CASSYVPVLGETQYF.

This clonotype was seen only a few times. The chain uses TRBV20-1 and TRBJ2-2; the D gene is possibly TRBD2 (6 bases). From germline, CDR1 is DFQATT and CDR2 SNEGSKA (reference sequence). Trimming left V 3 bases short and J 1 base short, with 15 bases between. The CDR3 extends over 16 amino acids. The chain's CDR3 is CSARRDLVLNTGELFF. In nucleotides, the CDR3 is TGCAGTGCTAGGCGGGACCTAGTATTGAACACCGGGGAGCTGTTTTTT.

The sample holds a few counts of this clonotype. CDR3 bases: TGCAGTGCTAGAGCCGACAGAGCAGAGACCCAGTACTTC. It is translated as CSARADRAETQYF. V is TRBV20-1 and J is TRBJ2-5; a weak D match, TRBD1 (5 bases). This CDR3 spans 13 amino acids. CDR1 DFQATT and CDR2 SNEGSKA come from the germline V gene (reference sequence). V lost 1 base and J 4 bases, leaving 10 bases between the germline ends.

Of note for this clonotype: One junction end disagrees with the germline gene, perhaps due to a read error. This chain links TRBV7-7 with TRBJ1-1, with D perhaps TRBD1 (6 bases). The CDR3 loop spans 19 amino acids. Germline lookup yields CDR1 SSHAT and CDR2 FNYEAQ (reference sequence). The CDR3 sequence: CASSSRRQVGADQNTEAFF. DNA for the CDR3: TGTGCTAGCAGCTCCCGTCGACAGGTTGGTGCGGATCAAAACACTGAAGCTTTCTTT.

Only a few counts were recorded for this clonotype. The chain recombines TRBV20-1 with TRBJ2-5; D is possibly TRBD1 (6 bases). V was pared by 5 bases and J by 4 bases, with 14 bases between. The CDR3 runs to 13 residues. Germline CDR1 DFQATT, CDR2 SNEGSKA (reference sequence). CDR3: CSADKQGRETQYF. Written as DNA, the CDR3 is TGCAGTGCTGATAAACAGGGTCGAGAGACCCAGTACTTC.

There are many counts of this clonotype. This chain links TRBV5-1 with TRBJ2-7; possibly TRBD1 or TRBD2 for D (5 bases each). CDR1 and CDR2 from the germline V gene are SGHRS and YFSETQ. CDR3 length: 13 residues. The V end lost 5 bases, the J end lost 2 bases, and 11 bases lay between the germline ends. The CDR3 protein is CASRGDGTYEQYF. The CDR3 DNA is TGCGCCAGCAGAGGGGACGGAACCTACGAGCAGTACTTC. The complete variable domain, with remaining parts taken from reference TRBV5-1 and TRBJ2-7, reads KAGVTQTPRYLIKTRGQQVTLSCSPISGHRSVSWYQQTPGQGLQFLFEYFSETQRNKGNFPGRFSGRQFSNSRSEMNVSTLELGDSALYLCASRGDGTYEQYFGPGTRLTVT.

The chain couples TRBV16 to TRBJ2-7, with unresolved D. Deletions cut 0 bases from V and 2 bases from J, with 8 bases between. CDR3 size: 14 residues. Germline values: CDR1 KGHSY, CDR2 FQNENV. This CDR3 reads CASSQSSDTYEQYF. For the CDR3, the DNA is TGTGCCAGCAGCCAATCCAGCGACACCTACGAGCAGTACTTC.

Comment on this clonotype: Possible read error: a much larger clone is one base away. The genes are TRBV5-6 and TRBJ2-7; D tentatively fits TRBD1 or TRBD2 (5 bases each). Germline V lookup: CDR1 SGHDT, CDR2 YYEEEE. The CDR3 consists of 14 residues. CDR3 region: CASGFEGRTYEQYF. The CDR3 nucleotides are TGTGCCAGCGGCTTCGAGGGGCGCACCTACGAGCAGTACTTC.

The CDR3 region has the DNA TGCAGTGCTACCGGGACAGCCTACGAGCAGTACTTC. Translation: CSATGTAYEQYF. The chain has TRBV20-1 and TRBJ2-7, with TRBD1 matching 7 bases. With 4 bases clipped from V and 2 bases from J, the junction kept 2 bases outside the gene matches. There are 12 residues in the CDR3. CDR1 DFQATT and CDR2 SNEGSKA come from the germline V gene (reference sequence).

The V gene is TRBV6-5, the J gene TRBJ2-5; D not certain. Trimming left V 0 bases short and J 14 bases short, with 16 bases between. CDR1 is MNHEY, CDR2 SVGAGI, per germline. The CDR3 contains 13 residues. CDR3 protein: CASSYSAGRITYF. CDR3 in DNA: TGTGCCAGCAGTTACTCGGCAGGCCGAATAACCTACTTC.

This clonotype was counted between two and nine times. The CDR3 DNA sequence: TGTGCCACCAGTGATTCGAGCCTCCTCAACACTGAAGCTTTCTTT. Translating it yields CATSDSSLLNTEAFF. J is TRBJ1-1 and V is TRBV24-1; D not certain. The CDR3 totals 15 residues. In germline, CDR1 is KGHDR, CDR2 SFDVKD. Deletions cut 2 bases from V and 2 bases from J, with 11 bases between.

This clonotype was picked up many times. CDR3 bases: TGCAGCGCCAAAAGAAGGGAAGTTGAAGCTTTCTTT. It codes for CSAKRREVEAFF. The chain combines TRBV29-1 with TRBJ1-1; D gene unclear. Germline values: CDR1 SQVTM, CDR2 ANQGSEA. CDR3 length: 12 residues. With 7 bases removed from V and 7 bases from J, the gap between germline ends came to 16 bases.